A selection of T cell receptor beta chains follows, all from one sample in a study of blood T cell repertoires in COVID-19. TCRdb's copy holds only in-frame clones and misses some; the assay was immunoSEQ multiplex PCR. The sample shows over 200,000 clones, roughly 88% of them seen only once. The sequenced material came from PBMCs or T cells enriched from blood (not recorded which). These receptors came from a woman in her thirties who had been exposed to COVID-19. The CDR3 runs from the conserved cysteine through the conserved F or W. Each record gives: CDR3 length, V gene, D gene, J gene, CDR3 protein. The D gene is left open where the match is weak.

cdr3_length: 17
v_call: TRBV19
d_call: TRBD1
j_call: TRBJ1-6
cdr3_aa: CASSIAEGARGNSPLHF

cdr3_length: 15
v_call: TRBV30
d_call: TRBD1
j_call: TRBJ2-3
cdr3_aa: CAWSGDRGSTDTQYF

cdr3_length: 14
v_call: TRBV4-1
d_call: TRBD1
j_call: TRBJ1-5
cdr3_aa: CASSLDRGGQPQHF

cdr3_length: 12
v_call: TRBV30
d_call: .
j_call: TRBJ1-2
cdr3_aa: CAWSTGNYGYTF

cdr3_length: 13
v_call: TRBV6-1
d_call: TRBD1
j_call: TRBJ1-1
cdr3_aa: CASSEGTGAEAFF

cdr3_length: 17
v_call: TRBV5-1
d_call: TRBD2
j_call: TRBJ2-1
cdr3_aa: CASREGSTSVTRNRQFF

cdr3_length: 15
v_call: TRBV5-1
d_call: TRBD2
j_call: TRBJ2-1
cdr3_aa: CASRVAGSRYNEQFF

cdr3_length: 13
v_call: TRBV6-5
d_call: .
j_call: TRBJ1-4
cdr3_aa: CASGRGLAEKLFF

cdr3_length: 19
v_call: TRBV5-4
d_call: .
j_call: TRBJ2-6
cdr3_aa: CASSLNSVLVRSGANVLTF

cdr3_length: 13
v_call: TRBV30
d_call: .
j_call: TRBJ2-5
cdr3_aa: CAWSVRRLETQYF

cdr3_length: 14
v_call: TRBV4-2
d_call: .
j_call: TRBJ2-7
cdr3_aa: CASSQTRGSYEQYF

cdr3_length: 13
v_call: TRBV27
d_call: .
j_call: TRBJ2-2
cdr3_aa: CASSGTATGELFF

cdr3_length: 16
v_call: TRBV2
d_call: .
j_call: TRBJ2-2
cdr3_aa: CASSGRDFPNTGELFF

cdr3_length: 11
v_call: TRBV2
d_call: TRBD1
j_call: TRBJ1-1
cdr3_aa: CATFGQGAAFF

cdr3_length: 13
v_call: TRBV5-6
d_call: TRBD1
j_call: TRBJ1-6
cdr3_aa: CASSWGDRFSVHF

cdr3_length: 14
v_call: TRBV7-9
d_call: .
j_call: TRBJ2-7
cdr3_aa: CASSLGAASYEQYF

cdr3_length: 17
v_call: TRBV9
d_call: TRBD2
j_call: TRBJ2-3
cdr3_aa: CASSVGGVAGLTDTQYF

cdr3_length: 13
v_call: TRBV18
d_call: TRBD2
j_call: TRBJ2-1
cdr3_aa: CASSKAGDGEQFF

cdr3_length: 15
v_call: TRBV23-1
d_call: TRBD1
j_call: TRBJ1-1
cdr3_aa: CARGGRDRVGWGAFF

cdr3_length: 15
v_call: TRBV5-6
d_call: TRBD2
j_call: TRBJ2-3
cdr3_aa: CASSLSAGGTDTQYF

cdr3_length: 18
v_call: TRBV27
d_call: .
j_call: TRBJ1-6
cdr3_aa: CASSLGAKGITYNSPLHF

cdr3_length: 13
v_call: TRBV28
d_call: .
j_call: TRBJ1-1
cdr3_aa: CASSLTENTEAFF

cdr3_length: 17
v_call: TRBV4-1
d_call: TRBD2
j_call: TRBJ2-3
cdr3_aa: CASSQGEAGAGTDTQYF

cdr3_length: 14
v_call: TRBV2
d_call: .
j_call: TRBJ1-4
cdr3_aa: CASSLRQSNEKLFF

cdr3_length: 16
v_call: TRBV2
d_call: .
j_call: TRBJ2-5
cdr3_aa: CASSEVASEVSETQYF

cdr3_length: 16
v_call: TRBV19
d_call: .
j_call: TRBJ1-1
cdr3_aa: CASSIDGTGMNTEAFF

cdr3_length: 15
v_call: TRBV9
d_call: TRBD2
j_call: TRBJ2-3
cdr3_aa: CASSVLAGDTDTQYF

cdr3_length: 13
v_call: TRBV11-3
d_call: .
j_call: TRBJ2-3
cdr3_aa: CASSLAQTDTQYF

cdr3_length: 13
v_call: TRBV6-5
d_call: .
j_call: TRBJ1-2
cdr3_aa: CASSRTEGYGYTF

cdr3_length: 16
v_call: TRBV7-9
d_call: TRBD1
j_call: TRBJ1-1
cdr3_aa: CASINSRGQVNTEAFF

cdr3_length: 15
v_call: TRBV11-1
d_call: .
j_call: TRBJ2-3
cdr3_aa: CASTPQAGSTDTQYF

cdr3_length: 13
v_call: TRBV5-1
d_call: .
j_call: TRBJ2-1
cdr3_aa: CASSTATVNEQFF

cdr3_length: 16
v_call: TRBV5-4
d_call: .
j_call: TRBJ1-2
cdr3_aa: CASSSRRQANNYGYTF

cdr3_length: 17
v_call: TRBV19
d_call: .
j_call: TRBJ1-6
cdr3_aa: CASSVDFSSSYNSPLHF

cdr3_length: 17
v_call: TRBV7-2
d_call: TRBD2
j_call: TRBJ2-7
cdr3_aa: CASSLEASGNLFYEQYF

cdr3_length: 15
v_call: TRBV18
d_call: .
j_call: TRBJ2-3
cdr3_aa: CASSPLPSAQDTQYF

cdr3_length: 14
v_call: TRBV29-1
d_call: TRBD2
j_call: TRBJ2-6
cdr3_aa: CSAGRGTGANVLTF

cdr3_length: 14
v_call: TRBV6-5
d_call: TRBD2
j_call: TRBJ2-7
cdr3_aa: CASSLGLALYEQYF

cdr3_length: 19
v_call: TRBV1
d_call: .
j_call: TRBJ2-1
cdr3_aa: CTSSQDHPCLGGGYNEQFF

cdr3_length: 14
v_call: TRBV3-1/TRBV3-2
d_call: .
j_call: TRBJ2-3
cdr3_aa: CASSQVTGGDTQYF

cdr3_length: 13
v_call: TRBV28
d_call: .
j_call: TRBJ1-1
cdr3_aa: CASRNNMNTEAFF

cdr3_length: 14
v_call: TRBV5-6
d_call: .
j_call: TRBJ1-1
cdr3_aa: CASSPHGEGTEAFF